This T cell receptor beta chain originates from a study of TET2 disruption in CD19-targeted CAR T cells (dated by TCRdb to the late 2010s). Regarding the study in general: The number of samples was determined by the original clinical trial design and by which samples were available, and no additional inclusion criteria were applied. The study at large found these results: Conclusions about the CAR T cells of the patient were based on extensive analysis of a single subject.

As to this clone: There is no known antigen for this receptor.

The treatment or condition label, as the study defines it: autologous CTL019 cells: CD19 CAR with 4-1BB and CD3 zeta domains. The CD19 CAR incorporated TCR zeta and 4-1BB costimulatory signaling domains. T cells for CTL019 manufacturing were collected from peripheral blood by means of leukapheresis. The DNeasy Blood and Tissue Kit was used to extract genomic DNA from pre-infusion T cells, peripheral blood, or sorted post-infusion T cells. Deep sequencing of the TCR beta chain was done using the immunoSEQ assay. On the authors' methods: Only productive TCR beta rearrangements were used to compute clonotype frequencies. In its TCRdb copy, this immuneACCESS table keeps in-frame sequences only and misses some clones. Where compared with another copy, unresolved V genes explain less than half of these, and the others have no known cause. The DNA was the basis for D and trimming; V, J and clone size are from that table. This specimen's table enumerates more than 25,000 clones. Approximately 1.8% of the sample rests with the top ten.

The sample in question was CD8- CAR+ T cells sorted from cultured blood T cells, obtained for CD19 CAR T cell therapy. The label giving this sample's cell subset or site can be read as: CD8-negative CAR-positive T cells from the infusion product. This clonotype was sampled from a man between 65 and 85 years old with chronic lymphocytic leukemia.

The CDR3 reads as follows: CASDTGTYGWDYTF. Incomplete CDR3 DNA: TGTGCCAGCGATACCGGGACATACGGTTGGGAC. Here the chain combines TRBV2 and TRBJ1-2, with a weak D call of TRBD1 (6 bases match). The sequenced fragment ends 3 residues before the CDR3 boundary, so the rest is inferred from the germline J gene. The CDR3 spans 14 residues, from the cysteine through the phenylalanine. The DNA has 33 bases, all within the CDR3, and is read from base 1. Per the germline V gene, SNHLY is the CDR1 and FYNNEI is the CDR2.